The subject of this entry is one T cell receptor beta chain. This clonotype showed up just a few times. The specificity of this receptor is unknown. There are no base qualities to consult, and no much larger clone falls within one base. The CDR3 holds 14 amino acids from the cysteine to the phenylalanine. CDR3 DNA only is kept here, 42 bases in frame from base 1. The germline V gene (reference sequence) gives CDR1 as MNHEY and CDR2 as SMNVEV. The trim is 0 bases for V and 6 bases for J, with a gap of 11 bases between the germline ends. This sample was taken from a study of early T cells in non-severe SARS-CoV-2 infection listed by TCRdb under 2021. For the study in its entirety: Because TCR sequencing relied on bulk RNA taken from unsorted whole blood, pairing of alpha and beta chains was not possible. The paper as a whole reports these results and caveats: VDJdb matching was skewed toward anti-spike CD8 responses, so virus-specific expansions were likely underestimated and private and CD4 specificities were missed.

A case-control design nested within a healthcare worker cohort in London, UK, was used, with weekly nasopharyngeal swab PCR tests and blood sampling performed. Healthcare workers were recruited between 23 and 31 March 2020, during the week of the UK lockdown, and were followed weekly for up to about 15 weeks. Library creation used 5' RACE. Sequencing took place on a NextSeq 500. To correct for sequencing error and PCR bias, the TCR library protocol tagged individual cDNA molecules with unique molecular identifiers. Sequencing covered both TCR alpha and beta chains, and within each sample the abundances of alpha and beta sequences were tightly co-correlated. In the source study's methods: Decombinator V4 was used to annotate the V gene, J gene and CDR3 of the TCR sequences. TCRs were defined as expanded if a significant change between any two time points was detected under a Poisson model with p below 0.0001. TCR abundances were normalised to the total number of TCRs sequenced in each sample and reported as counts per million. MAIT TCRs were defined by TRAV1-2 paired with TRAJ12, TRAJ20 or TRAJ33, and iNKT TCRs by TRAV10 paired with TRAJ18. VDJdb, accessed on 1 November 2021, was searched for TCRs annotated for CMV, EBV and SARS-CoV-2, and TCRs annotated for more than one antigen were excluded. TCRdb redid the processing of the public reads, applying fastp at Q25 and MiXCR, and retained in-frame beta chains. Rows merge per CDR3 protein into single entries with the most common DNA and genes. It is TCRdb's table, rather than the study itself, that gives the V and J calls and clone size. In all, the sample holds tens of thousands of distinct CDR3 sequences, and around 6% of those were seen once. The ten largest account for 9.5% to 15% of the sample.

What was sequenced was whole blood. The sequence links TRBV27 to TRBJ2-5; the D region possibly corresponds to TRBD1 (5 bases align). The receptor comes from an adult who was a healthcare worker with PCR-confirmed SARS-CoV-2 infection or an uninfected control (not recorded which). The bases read TGTGCCAGCAGTTTATCTGCAGGGTTGAAGACCCAGTACTTC. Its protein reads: CASSLSAGLKTQYF.